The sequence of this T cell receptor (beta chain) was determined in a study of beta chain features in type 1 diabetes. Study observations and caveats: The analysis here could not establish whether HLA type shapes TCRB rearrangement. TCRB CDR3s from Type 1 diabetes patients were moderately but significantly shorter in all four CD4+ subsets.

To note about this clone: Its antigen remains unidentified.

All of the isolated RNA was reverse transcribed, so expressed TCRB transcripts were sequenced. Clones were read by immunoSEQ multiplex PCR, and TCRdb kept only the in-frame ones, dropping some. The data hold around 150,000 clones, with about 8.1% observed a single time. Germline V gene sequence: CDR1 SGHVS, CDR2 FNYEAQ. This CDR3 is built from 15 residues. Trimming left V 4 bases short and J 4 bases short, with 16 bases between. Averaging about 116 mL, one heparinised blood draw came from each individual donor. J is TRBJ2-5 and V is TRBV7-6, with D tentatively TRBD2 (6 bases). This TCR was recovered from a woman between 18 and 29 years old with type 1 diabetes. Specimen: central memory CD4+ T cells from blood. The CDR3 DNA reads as TGTGCCAGCAGCTCAAACCGGGACTGGGGAGAGACCCAGTACTTC. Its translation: CASSSNRDWGETQYF.